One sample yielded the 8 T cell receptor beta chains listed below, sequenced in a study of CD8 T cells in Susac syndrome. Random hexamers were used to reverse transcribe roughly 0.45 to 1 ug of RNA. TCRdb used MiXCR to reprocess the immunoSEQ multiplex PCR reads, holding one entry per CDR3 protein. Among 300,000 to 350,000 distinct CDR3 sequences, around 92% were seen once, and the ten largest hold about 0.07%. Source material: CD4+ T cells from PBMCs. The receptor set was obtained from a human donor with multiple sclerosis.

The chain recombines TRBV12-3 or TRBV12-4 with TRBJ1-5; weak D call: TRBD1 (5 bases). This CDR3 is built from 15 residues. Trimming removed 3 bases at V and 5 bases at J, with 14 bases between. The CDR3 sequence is CASSLGGATYQPQHF. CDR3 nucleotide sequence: TGTGCCAGCAGTTTGGGTGGGGCGACCTATCAGCCCCAGCATTTT.

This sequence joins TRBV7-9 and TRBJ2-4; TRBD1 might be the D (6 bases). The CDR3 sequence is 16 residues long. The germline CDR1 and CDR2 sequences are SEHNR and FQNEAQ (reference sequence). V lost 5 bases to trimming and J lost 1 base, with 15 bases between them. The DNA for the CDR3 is TGTGCCAGCAGCCGCCGGGACCAGGGGGCCAAAAACATTCAGTACTTC. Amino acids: CASSRRDQGAKNIQYF.

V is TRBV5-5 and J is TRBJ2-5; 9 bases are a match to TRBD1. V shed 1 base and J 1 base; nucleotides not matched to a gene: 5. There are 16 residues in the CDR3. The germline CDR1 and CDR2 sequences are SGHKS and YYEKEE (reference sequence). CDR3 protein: CASSLSVTGGQETQYF. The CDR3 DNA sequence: TGTGCCAGCAGCTTGTCAGTGACAGGGGGCCAAGAGACCCAGTACTTC.

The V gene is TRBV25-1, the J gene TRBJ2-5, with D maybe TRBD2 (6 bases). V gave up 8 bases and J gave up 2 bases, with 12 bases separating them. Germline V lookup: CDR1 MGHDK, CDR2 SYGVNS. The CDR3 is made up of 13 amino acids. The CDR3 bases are TGTGCCAGCGGGGGGACTTCACAAGAGACCCAGTACTTC. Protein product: CASGGTSQETQYF.

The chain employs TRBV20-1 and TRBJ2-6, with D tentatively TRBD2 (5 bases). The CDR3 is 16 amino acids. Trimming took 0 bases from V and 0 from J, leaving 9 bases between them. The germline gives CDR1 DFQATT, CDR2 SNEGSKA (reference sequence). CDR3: CSARDFRDSGANVLTF. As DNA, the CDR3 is TGCAGTGCTAGAGATTTTCGGGACTCTGGGGCCAACGTCCTGACTTTC.

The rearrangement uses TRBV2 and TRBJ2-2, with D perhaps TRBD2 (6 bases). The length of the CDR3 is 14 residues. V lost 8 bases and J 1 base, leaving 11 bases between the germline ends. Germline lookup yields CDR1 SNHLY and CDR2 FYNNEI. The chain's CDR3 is CASRRGLNTGELFF. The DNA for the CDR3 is TGTGCCAGCCGCCGGGGGTTGAACACCGGGGAGCTGTTTTTT.

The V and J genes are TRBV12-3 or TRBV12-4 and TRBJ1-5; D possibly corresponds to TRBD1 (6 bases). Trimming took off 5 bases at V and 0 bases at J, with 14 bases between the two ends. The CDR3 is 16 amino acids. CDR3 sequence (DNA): TGTGCCAGCAGTCTTGGGTGGACAGATAGCAATCAGCCCCAGCATTTT. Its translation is CASSLGWTDSNQPQHF.

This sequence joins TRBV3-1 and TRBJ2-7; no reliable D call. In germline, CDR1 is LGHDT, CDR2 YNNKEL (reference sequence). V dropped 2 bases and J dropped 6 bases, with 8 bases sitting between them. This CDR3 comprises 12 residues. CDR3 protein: CASSQYDTEQYF. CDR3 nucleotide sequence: TGTGCCAGCAGCCAATACGACACCGAGCAGTACTTC.